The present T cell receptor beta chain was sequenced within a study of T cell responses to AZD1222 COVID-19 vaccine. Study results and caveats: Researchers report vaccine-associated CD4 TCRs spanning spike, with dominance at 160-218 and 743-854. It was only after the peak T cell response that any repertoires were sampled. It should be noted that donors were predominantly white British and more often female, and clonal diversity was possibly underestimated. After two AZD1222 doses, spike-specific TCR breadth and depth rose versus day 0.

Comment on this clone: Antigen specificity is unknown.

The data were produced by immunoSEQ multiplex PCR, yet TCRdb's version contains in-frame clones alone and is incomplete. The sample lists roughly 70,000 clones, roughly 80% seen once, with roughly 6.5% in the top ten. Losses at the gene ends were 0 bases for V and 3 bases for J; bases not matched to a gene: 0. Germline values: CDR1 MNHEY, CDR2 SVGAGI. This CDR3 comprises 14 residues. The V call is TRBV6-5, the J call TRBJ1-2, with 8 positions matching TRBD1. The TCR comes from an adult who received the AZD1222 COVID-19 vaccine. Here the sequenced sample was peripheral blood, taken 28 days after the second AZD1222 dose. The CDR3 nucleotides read TGTGCCAGCAGTTACTCGGACAGGGACTATGGCTACACCTTC. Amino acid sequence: CASSYSDRDYGYTF.